This record concerns one T cell receptor beta chain sequence. It lacks a known antigen. No base quality information exists; no much larger clone differs at one position. The library was built by means of the immunoSEQ multiplex PCR assay. A mixture of 60 forward primers for TCR Vbeta segments and 13 reverse primers for TCR Jbeta segments was used in the multiplex PCR. Amplification of the CDR3 region of rearranged TCR beta genes was performed with a multiplex PCR assay on genomic DNA. Amplified TCR beta libraries were sequenced as 87-base-pair reads on the Illumina HiSeq System. Under the source paper's analysis protocol: Across the 500 to 700 repertoires, a later analysis counted roughly 77 million unique TCR beta chains, about 10 million of which were shared by at least two donors. Raw reads were error-corrected and collapsed into unique sequences by a nearest-neighbor algorithm in which closely related sequences were merged to remove PCR and sequencing errors. To assign V, D and J gene segments, CDR3 sequences were aligned to IMGT reference sequences. For a sequence to be retained, a match of at least six nucleotides was required to both a V gene segment and a J gene segment. A rearrangement counted as productive if the CDR3 had no stop codons and remained in frame with V and J, and every other rearrangement counted as non-productive. Following IMGT convention, CDR3 was defined as the stretch from the second conserved V-encoded cysteine up to the conserved J-encoded phenylalanine. Sequences without an unambiguous match to a single V gene segment were excluded from the earlier analysis of several hundred of the donors. In an earlier analysis of some 590 of the donors, a V segment was called functional when productive rearrangements were above 56.7%, and segregating when the standard deviation between donors exceeded 5%. A statistical classification framework was built for diagnosing cytomegalovirus status from the catalog of TCR beta chain sequences. In a later analysis, TCR nucleotide sequences were compared against IMGT/GENE-DB human TR gene sequences so that V and J genes could be assigned. A later analysis assigned CDR3 sequences and most-parsimonious VDJ recombination scenarios with the TCRdist pipeline. In a later analysis, each TCR beta chain was defined by its CDR3 amino acid sequence together with its V-gene family, and reads without a unique V-gene family were excluded. As a way to deal with suspected cross-contamination and a sequencing artifact, a later analysis dropped 500 to 700 nucleotide sequences that were highly shared and had low generation probability. For each public chain, a later analysis derived a clonal expansion index from normalized ranks of inferred template counts within each repertoire. Generation probabilities in a later analysis came from a VDJ recombination model fitted to out-of-frame rearrangements, and those results were checked against IGoR. Hypergeometric tests were used in a later analysis to score TCR-TCR, TCR-HLA and TCR-CMV co-occurrence, with a repertoire-size bias correction applied to the TCR pairs. To estimate false discovery rates, a later analysis permuted the HLA or CMV assignments 20 times. A later analysis grouped co-occurring TCRs with DBSCAN, adding TCRdist sequence similarity when clustering within HLA-allele-positive subsets. For co-occurrence clustering, repertoires with fewer than 30,000 or more than 120,000 public chains were excluded, along with several repertoires with anomalous nucleotide sharing. Sourced from immuneACCESS, this table was stored by TCRdb with only in-frame sequences that have V and J called. A share of the clones is absent; for the studies checked, an unresolved V gene accounts for under half, and the remainder has no known explanation. That table supplies the V and J calls and clone size; D and trimming were determined from the DNA. The sample includes about 140,000 clones, with roughly 80% observed a single time. Over 9% of the sample rests with the top ten.

The data were obtained in a study of cytomegalovirus exposure and HLA in healthy donors listed by TCRdb under 2017. Study-level background: According to an earlier analysis of 587 of the donors, roughly 180 million T cells yielded roughly 100 million unique TCR beta sequences and roughly 280 Gb of sequence data. An early release that covered some 640 HLA-typed donors contained 300 to 350 gigabases of sequencing data and about 93 million unique TCR sequences. The genetic ancestry cluster associated with self-reported Caucasian donors included 81% of the 398 genotyped donors. The aim of the study was to test whether cataloging public T cell receptors could identify signatures of past pathogen exposure. Using immunosequencing, the study profiled T cell repertoires from about 610 subjects and related those repertoires to cytomegalovirus serostatus. Along with the approximately 620-subject first cohort, a separate validation cohort of more than 90 different subjects was used. The study combined high-throughput TCR immunosequencing, statistical association of individual TCRs with disease status, and machine learning to predict cytomegalovirus infection status. A later analysis re-examined previously published TCR beta repertoires from around 670 donors and added high-resolution HLA genotyping to investigate patterns of TCR occurrence. The later analysis used no new phenotypic data to find candidate immune exposures, relying instead on TCR beta sequences and their occurrence across donors. In an earlier analysis of 500 to 650 of the donors, high-throughput TCR beta sequencing was used to judge whether each TCR beta V gene segment behaved as functional or pseudogenic. Donor age, sex, ethnicity and CMV serostatus were compiled alongside the repertoire data. A later genetic analysis used genome-wide SNP genotypes for about 65% of the roughly 670 donors, treating that subset as a discovery cohort. Every discovery cohort repertoire had been produced on one sequencing platform. HLA typing covered class I and class II loci at four-digit resolution. The number of donors typed differed by locus, with 629-630 for A, B, C, DRB1 and DQB1, roughly 520 for DQA1, about 610 for DPA1, and some 450 for DPB1. Roughly 5 DR-DQ haplotypes were handled as single units for association and clustering, since linkage in the cohort was strong. On average, roughly 240,000 unique TCR beta nucleotide sequences were sequenced per donor among fewer than 500 genotyped donors of the cohort, with 15% to 20% of those sequences being non-productive.

The cohort consisted of 600 or so healthy bone marrow donors. Cohort members were all nominally healthy when sampled, although unrecorded immune exposures were likely present. The donor tested CMV seropositive and was one of the 289 seropositive cohort members. A peripheral blood sample was collected from each donor, and TCR beta sequencing was performed on peripheral blood mononuclear cells. Genomic DNA extraction from the blood cell samples was performed with the Qiagen DNeasy Blood Extraction Kit. Results the study describes overall, beyond this receptor: Several of the top co-occurrence clusters appeared to be linked to parvovirus B19, influenza, CMV and Epstein-Barr virus, according to a later analysis. In both the original and validation cohorts, the classifier was reported to diagnose cytomegalovirus status with high specificity and sensitivity. A total of about 180 TCR beta chains were listed by the study as associated with cytomegalovirus. Presence/absence analyses assumed roughly uniform sequencing depth across donors, an assumption that may not hold. A later genetic analysis associated a missense DCLRE1C variant with V-gene and J-gene trimming of TCR beta chains, and an independent cohort replicated the association. Only TCR beta chains were sequenced in this cohort, and the absence of alpha or paired-chain data limited detectable features. Compared with the approximately 700-donor mean, donors in an Asian-associated ancestry cluster had fewer N-insertions in productive TCRs, according to a later genetic analysis. A later analysis found that TCR association rates varied across HLA loci, with DRB1 alleles showing the most associated TCRs and HLA-C alleles the fewest. A few of the identified cytomegalovirus-associated TCR beta chains were confirmed in vitro to be specific for cytomegalovirus antigens. A cluster of highly shared sequence variants was judged likely to be a technical artifact of the sequencing pipeline. A later analysis found that HLA-associated TCR beta chains were more clonally expanded and had lower generation probabilities than equally common non-associated chains. The 87-base-pair reads could not distinguish some IMGT-functional V segments, including TRBV6-2 and TRBV6-3, so those segments were excluded. In an earlier analysis of about 540 of the donors, most TCR beta V segments were observed in productive rearrangements about 87% or about 30% of the time, broadly matching IMGT annotations. According to a later analysis, most CMV-associated TCR beta chains appeared to be HLA-restricted, and the HLA associations seemed to be driven largely by CMV exposure. HLA typing was unavailable for some donors at each locus, so association tests used only the typed subset. Most TCR sequences were observed very rarely across donors, whereas some public TCRs were present in many individuals. The authors suggested that the approach could potentially be generalized to other disease states and immunological phenotypes. Correlated functional status among segregating V segments might reflect linkage disequilibrium, but an unknown experimental factor could not be ruled out. Roughly 15 rarely observed V segments, including chromosome 9 orphons, were excluded from the earlier analysis of approximately 500 of the donors because counts were too low. Strong co-occurrence of HLA alleles, especially DR and DQ, made assigning TCR associations to individual alleles difficult. A further reported finding was that TCR beta sequences accurately predicted the HLA-A and HLA-B alleles for most subjects in the first cohort. In a later analysis, some 18,000 TCR beta sequences were associated with specific HLA alleles at a false discovery rate of 0.05. CMV serostatus was the only immune exposure information available for the cohort.

The CDR3 starts with the cysteine, ends with the phenylalanine, and has 15 residues. CDR3 DNA is the only sequence kept; it has 45 bases, read in frame from the first base. The sequence was collected from a man aged 18 to 30 in good health and CMV-seropositive. The rearranged segments are TRBV21-1 and TRBJ2-3; the table's TRBD2 call for D was not verified on the DNA. TRBV21-1 is shown as a pseudogene. Sequencing was performed on PBMCs. The CDR3 reads as follows: CASSKANCATDTQYF. The DNA reads TGTGCCAGCAGCAAAGCGAATTGCGCCACAGATACGCAGTATTTT.